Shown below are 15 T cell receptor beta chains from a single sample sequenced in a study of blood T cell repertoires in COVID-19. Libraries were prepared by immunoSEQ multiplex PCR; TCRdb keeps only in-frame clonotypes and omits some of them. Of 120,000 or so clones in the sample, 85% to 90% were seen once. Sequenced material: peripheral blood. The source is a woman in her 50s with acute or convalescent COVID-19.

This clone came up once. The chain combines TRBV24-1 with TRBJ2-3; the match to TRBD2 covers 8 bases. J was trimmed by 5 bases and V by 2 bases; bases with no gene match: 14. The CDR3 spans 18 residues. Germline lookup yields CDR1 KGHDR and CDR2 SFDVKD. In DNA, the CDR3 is TGTGCCACCAGTGATTCCCGGGCGGTTGGCGGGAGGCAAGATACGCAGTATTTT. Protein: CATSDSRAVGGRQDTQYF.

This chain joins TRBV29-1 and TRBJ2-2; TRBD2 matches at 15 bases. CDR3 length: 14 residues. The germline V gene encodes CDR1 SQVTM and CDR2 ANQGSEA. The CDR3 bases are TGCAGGGGACTAGCGGGAGGTCACACCGGGGAGCTGTTTTTT. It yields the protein CRGLAGGHTGELFF.

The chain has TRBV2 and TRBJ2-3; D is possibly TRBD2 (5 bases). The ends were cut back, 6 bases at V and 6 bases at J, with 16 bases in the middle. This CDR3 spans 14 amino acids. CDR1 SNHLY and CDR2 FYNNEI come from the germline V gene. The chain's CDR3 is CASSQLVTSDTQYF. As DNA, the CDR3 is TGTGCCAGCAGCCAACTAGTGACGTCCGATACGCAGTATTTT. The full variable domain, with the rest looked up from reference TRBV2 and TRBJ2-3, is EPEVTQTPSHQVTQMGQEVILRCVPISNHLYFYWYRQILGQKVEFLVSFYNNEISEKSEIFDDQFSVERPDGSNFTLKIRSTKLEDSAMYFCASSQLVTSDTQYFGPGTRLTVL.

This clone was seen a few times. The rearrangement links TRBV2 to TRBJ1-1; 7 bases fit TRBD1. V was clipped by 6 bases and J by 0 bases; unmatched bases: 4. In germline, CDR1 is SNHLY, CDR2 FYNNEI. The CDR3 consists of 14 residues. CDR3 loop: CASRAGQMNTEAFF. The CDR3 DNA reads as TGTGCCAGCAGGGCGGGACAGATGAACACTGAAGCTTTCTTT.

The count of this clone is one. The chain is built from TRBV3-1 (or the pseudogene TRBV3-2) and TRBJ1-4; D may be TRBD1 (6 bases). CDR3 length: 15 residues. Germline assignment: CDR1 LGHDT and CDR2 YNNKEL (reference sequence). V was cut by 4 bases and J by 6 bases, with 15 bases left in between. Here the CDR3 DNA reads TGTGCCAGCAGCCCCGCGGGGGGGCGGGATGAAAAACTGTTTTTT. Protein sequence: CASSPAGGRDEKLFF.

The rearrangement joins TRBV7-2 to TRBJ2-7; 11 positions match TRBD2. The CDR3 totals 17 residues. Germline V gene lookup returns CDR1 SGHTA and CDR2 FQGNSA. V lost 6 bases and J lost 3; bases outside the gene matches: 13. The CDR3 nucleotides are TGTGCCAGCAGTCTAGTCCCCCCCGGGACTAGCGGCTACGAGCAGTACTTC. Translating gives CASSLVPPGTSGYEQYF.

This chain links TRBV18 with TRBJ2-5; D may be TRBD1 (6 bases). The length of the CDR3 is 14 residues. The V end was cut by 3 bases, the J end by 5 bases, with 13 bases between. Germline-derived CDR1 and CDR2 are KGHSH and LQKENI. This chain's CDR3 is CASSPHRDGETQYF. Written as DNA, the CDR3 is TGTGCCAGCTCACCCCACAGGGATGGGGAGACCCAGTACTTC. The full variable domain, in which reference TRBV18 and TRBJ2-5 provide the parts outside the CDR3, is NAGVMQNPRHLVRRRGQEARLRCSPMKGHSHVYWYRQLPEEGLKFMVYLQKENIIDESGMPKERFSAEFPKEGPSILRIQQVVRGDSAAYFCASSPHRDGETQYFGPGTRLLVL.

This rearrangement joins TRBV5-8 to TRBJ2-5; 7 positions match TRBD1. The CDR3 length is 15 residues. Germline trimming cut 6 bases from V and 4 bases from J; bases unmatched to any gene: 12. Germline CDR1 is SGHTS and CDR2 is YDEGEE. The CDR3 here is CASTRGHRGGETQYF. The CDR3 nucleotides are TGTGCCAGCACCAGGGGACACAGGGGCGGAGAGACCCAGTACTTC.

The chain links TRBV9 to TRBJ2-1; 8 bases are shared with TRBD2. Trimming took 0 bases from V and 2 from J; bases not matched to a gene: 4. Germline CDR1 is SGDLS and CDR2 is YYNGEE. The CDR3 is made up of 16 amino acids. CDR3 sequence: CASSVGVSGTYNEQFF. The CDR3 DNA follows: TGTGCCAGCAGCGTAGGGGTTAGCGGGACCTACAATGAGCAGTTCTTC.

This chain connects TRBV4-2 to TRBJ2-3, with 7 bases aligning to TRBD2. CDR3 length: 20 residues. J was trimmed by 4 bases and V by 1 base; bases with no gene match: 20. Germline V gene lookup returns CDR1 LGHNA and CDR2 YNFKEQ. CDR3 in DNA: TGTGCCAGCAGCCAAGTGAGGCTAGCGGTCGCTCCGAACAGGCCAGATACGCAGTATTTT. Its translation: CASSQVRLAVAPNRPDTQYF.

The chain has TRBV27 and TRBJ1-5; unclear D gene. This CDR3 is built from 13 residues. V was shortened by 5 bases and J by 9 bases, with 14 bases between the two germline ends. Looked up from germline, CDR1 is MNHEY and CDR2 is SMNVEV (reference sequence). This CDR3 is CASSAYGDRPQHF. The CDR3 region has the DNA TGTGCCAGCAGTGCCTACGGGGATCGGCCCCAGCATTTT.

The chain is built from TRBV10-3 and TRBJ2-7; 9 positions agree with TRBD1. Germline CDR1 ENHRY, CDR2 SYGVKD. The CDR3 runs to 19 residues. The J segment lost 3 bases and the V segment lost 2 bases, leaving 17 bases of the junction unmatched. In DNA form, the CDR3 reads TGTGCCATCAGTGAGAACAGGGGGCTGGTTATAGGTTCCGGCTACGAGCAGTACTTC. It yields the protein CAISENRGLVIGSGYEQYF.

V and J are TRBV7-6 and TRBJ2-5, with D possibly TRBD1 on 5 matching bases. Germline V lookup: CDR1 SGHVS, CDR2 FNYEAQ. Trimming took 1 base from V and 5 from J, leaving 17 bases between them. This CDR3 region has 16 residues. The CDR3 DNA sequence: TGTGCCAGCAGCTTAGTCACAGGTACCCCCAGGGAGACCCAGTACTTC. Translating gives CASSLVTGTPRETQYF.

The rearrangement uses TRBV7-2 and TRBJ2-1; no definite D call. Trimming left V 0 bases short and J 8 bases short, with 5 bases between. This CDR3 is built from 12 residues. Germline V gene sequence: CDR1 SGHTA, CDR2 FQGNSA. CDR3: CASSLANYEQFF. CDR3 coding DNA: TGTGCCAGCAGCTTAGCCAACTATGAGCAGTTCTTC. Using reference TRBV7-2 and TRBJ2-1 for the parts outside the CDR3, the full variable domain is GAGVSQSPSNKVTEKGKDVELRCDPISGHTALYWYRQSLGQGLEFLIYFQGNSAPDKSGLPSDRFSAERTGGSVSTLTIQRTQQEDSAVYLCASSLANYEQFFGPGTRLTVL.

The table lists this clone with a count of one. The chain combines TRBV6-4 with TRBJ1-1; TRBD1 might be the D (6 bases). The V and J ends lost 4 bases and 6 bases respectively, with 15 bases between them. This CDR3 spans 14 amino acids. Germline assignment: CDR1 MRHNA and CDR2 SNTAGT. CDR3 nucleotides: TGTGCCAGCAGTGTCTCCAGGGGTAGCGCTGAAGCTTTCTTT. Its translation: CASSVSRGSAEAFF.